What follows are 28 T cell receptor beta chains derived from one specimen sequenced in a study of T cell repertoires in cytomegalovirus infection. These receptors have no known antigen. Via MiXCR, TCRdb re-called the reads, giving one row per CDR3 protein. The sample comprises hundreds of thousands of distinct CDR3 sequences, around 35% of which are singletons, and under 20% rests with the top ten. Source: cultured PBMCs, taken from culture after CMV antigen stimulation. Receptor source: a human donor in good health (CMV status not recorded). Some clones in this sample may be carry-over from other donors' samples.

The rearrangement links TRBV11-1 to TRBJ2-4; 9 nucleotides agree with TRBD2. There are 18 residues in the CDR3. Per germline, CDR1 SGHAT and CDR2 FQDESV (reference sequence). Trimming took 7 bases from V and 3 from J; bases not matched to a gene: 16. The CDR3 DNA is TGTGCCAGCACCTACGAGATAGCGGGAGATGGGAGCAAAAACATTCAGTACTTC. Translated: CASTYEIAGDGSKNIQYF.

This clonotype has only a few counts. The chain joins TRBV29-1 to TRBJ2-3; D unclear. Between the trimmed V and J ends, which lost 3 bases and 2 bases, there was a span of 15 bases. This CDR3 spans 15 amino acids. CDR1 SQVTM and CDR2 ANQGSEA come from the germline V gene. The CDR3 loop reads CSVEAASLLTDTQYF. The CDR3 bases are TGCAGCGTTGAGGCAGCCTCACTCCTCACAGATACGCAGTATTTT.

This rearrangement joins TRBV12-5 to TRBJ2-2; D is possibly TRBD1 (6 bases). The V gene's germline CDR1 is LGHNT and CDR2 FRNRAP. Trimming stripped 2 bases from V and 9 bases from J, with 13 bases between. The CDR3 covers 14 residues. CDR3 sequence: CASGLPLGGRELFF. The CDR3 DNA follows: TGTGCTAGTGGTTTGCCCCTTGGGGGCCGGGAGCTGTTTTTT.

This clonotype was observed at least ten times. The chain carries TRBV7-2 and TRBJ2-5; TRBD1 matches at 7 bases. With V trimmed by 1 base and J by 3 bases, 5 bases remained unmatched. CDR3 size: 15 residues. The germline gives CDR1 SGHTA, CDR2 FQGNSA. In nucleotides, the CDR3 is TGTGCCAGCAGCTTAGTCGGTGGGACAGAAGAGACCCAGTACTTC. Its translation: CASSLVGGTEETQYF.

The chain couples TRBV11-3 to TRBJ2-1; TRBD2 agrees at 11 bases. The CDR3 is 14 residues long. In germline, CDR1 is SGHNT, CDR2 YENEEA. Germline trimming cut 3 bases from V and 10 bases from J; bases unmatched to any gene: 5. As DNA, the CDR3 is TGTGCCAGCAGCTTGATAGCGGGAGGGGGCGAGCAGTTCTTC. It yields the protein CASSLIAGGGEQFF.

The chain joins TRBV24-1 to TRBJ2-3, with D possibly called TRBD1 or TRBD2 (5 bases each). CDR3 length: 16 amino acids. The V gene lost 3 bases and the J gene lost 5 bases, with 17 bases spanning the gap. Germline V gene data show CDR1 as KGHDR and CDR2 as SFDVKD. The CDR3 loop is CATSDPHGTRVDTQYF. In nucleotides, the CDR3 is TGTGCCACCAGTGATCCCCACGGGACCCGGGTAGATACGCAGTATTTT.

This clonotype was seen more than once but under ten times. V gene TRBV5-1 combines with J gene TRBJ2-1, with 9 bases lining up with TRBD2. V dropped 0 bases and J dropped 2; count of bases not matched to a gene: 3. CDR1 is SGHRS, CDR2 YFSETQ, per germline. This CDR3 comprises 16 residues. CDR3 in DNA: TGCGCCAGCAGCTTGGGACTAGCGGCCACCTACAATGAGCAGTTCTTC. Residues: CASSLGLAATYNEQFF.

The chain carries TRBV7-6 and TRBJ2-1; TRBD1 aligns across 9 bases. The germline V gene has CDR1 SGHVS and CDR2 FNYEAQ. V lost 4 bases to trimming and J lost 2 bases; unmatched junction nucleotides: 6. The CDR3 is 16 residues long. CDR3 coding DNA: TGTGCCAGCAGCTCGCCCGGGGACAGGGCCTACAATGAGCAGTTCTTC. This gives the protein CASSSPGDRAYNEQFF.

The CDR3 DNA reads as TGTGCCAGCAGTCCCCAGACCCCAGATACGCAGTATTTT. Its translation is CASSPQTPDTQYF. The rearrangement links TRBV27 to TRBJ2-3, with no clear D. Trimming cost V 5 bases and J 4 bases, with 10 bases left between them. The CDR3 loop spans 13 amino acids. Germline V gives CDR1 MNHEY, CDR2 SMNVEV (reference sequence).

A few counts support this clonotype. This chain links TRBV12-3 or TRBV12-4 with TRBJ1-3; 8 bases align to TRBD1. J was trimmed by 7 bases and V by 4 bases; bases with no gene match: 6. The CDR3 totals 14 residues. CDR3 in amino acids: CASSSTGARNTIYF. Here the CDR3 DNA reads TGTGCCAGCAGTTCGACAGGGGCGCGCAACACCATATATTTT.

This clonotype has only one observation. The CDR3 DNA reads as TGTGCCAGTGACGACAGGGCTGGGGCCAACGTCCTGACTTTC. Its protein is CASDDRAGANVLTF. The rearrangement links TRBV19 to TRBJ2-6, with TRBD1 identical over 7 bases. The CDR3 length is 14 residues. The V gene end was trimmed by 8 bases and the J gene end by 2 bases; junction bases not matched to a gene: 3. CDR1 and CDR2 (germline): LNHDA, SQIVND (reference sequence).

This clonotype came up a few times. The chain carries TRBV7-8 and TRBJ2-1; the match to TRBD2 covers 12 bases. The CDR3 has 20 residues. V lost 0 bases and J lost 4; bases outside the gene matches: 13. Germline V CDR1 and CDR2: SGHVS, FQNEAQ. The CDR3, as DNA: TGTGCCAGCAGCTTAGCTTTCATCCCACTAGCGGGAGGTGGGTACAATGAGCAGTTCTTC. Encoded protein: CASSLAFIPLAGGGYNEQFF.

The CDR3 loop is CASSSWTSGRLAETQYF. The CDR3 DNA is TGTGCCAGCAGCTCCTGGACTAGCGGGAGGCTCGCGGAGACCCAGTACTTC. This sequence joins TRBV7-8 and TRBJ2-5; TRBD2 agrees at 14 bases. The CDR3 spans 17 residues. Germline CDR1 is SGHVS and CDR2 is FQNEAQ. The J segment lost 5 bases and the V segment lost 4 bases, leaving 9 bases of the junction unmatched.

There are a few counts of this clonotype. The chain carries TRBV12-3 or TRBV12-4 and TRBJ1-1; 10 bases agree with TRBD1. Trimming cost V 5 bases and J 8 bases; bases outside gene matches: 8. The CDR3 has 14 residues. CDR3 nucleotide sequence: TGTGCCAGCAGTCCCCGGACAGGGGGAGAGGAAGCTTTCTTT. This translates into CASSPRTGGEEAFF.

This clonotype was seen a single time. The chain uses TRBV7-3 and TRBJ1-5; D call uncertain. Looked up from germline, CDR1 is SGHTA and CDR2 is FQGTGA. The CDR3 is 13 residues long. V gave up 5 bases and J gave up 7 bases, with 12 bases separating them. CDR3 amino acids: CASSISDLQPQHF. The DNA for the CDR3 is TGTGCCAGCAGCATAAGTGATCTACAGCCCCAGCATTTT.

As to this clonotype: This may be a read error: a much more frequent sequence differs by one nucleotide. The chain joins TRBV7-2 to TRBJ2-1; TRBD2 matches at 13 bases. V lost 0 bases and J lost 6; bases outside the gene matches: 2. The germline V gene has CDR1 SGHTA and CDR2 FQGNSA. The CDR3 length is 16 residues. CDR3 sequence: CTSSLATSGRRNEQFF. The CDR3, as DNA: TGTACCAGCAGCTTAGCGACTAGCGGGAGGCGCAATGAGCAGTTCTTC. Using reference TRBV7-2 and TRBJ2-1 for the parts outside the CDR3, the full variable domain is GAGVSQSPSNKVTEKGKDVELRCDPISGHTALYWYRQSLGQGLEFLIYFQGNSAPDKSGLPSDRFSAERTGGSVSTLTIQRTQQEDSAVYLCTSSLATSGRRNEQFFGPGTRLTVL.

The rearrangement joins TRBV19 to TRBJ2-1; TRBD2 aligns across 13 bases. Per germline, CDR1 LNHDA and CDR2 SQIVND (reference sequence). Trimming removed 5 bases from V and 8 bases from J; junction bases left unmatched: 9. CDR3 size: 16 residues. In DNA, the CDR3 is TGTGCCAGTAGTCGAGACGGACTAGCGGGAGTGTATGAGCAGTTCTTC. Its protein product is CASSRDGLAGVYEQFF. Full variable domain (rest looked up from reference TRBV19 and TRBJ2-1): DGGITQSPKYLFRKEGQNVTLSCEQNLNHDAMYWYRQDPGQGLRLIYYSQIVNDFQKGDIAEGYSVSREKKESFPLTVTSAQKNPTAFYLCASSRDGLAGVYEQFFGPGTRLTVL.

The CDR3 loop is CASRGGQGAENYGYTF. In DNA, the CDR3 is TGTGCCAGCAGGGGGGGACAGGGGGCAGAAAACTATGGCTACACCTTC. The rearrangement links TRBV7-2 to TRBJ1-2, with 12 positions matching TRBD1. V lost 6 bases and J lost 2; bases outside the gene matches: 7. This CDR3 spans 16 amino acids. CDR1 is SGHTA and CDR2 is FQGNSA in the germline V gene.

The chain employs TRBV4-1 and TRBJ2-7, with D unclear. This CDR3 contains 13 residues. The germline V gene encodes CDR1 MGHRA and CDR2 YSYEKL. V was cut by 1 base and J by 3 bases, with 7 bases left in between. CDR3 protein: CASSQVEDYEQYV. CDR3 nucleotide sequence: TGCGCCAGCAGCCAAGTCGAAGACTACGAGCAGTACGTC.

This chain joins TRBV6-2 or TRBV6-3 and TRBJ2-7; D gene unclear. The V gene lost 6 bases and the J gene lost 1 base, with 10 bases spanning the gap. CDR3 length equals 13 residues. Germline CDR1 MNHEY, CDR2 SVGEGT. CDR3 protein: CASRTSASYEQYV. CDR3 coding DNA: TGTGCCAGCAGAACCTCCGCATCCTACGAGCAGTACGTC.

The CDR3 sequence: CASSNRAGELFF. CDR3 nucleotides: TGTGCCAGCAGTAACCGGGCCGGGGAGCTGTTTTTT. The chain is built from TRBV12-3 or TRBV12-4 and TRBJ2-2, with D unresolved. V lost 5 bases and J 6 bases, leaving 7 bases between the germline ends. The CDR3 consists of 12 residues.

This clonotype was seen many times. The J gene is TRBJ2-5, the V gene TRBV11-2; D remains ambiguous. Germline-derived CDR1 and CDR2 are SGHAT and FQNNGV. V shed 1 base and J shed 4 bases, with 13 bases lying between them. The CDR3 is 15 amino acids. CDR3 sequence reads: CASSLGGRPGETQYF. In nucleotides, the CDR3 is TGTGCCAGCAGCTTAGGGGGTAGGCCGGGAGAGACCCAGTACTTC.

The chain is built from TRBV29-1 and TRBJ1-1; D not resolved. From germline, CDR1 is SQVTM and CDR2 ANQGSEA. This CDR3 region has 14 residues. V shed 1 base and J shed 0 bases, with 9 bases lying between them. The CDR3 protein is CSVEGSRLNTEAFF. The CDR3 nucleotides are TGCAGCGTTGAAGGATCCCGTTTGAACACTGAAGCTTTCTTT.

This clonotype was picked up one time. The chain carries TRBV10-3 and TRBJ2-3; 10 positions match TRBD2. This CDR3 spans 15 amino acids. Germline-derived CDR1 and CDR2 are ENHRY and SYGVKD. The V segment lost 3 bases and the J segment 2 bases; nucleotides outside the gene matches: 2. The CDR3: CAISDLAGATDTQYF. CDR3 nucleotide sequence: TGTGCCATCAGTGACCTAGCGGGAGCCACAGATACGCAGTATTTT.

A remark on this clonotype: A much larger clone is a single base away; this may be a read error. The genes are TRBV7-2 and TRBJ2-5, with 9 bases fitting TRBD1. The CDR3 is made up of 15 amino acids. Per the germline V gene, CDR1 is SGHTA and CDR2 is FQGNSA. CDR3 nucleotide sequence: TGTGCCACCAGCCGGCGGACAGGGGCGAGGGAGACCCAGTACTTC. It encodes CATSRRTGARETQYF.

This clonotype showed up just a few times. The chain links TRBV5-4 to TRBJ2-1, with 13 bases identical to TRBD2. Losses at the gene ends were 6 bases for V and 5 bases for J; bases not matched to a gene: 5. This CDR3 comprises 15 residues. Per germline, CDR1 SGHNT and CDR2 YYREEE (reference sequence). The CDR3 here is CASIGLAGVNNEQFF. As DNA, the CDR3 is TGTGCCAGCATCGGACTAGCGGGAGTGAACAATGAGCAGTTCTTC.

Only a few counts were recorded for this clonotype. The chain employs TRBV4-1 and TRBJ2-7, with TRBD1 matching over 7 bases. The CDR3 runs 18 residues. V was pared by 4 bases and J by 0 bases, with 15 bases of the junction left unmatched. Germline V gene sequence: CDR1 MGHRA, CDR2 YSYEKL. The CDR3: CASSPRRPRQGSSYEQYF. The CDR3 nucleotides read TGCGCCAGCAGCCCCAGAAGGCCTCGACAGGGAAGCTCCTACGAGCAGTACTTC.

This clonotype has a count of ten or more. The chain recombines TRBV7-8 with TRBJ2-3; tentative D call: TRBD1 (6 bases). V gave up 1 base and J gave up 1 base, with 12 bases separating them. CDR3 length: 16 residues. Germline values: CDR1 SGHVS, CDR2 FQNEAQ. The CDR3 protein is CASSLGVGQGTDTQYF. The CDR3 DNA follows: TGTGCCAGCAGCTTAGGGGTGGGACAAGGCACAGATACGCAGTATTTT.